The rows below give T cell receptor beta chains drawn from one sample of a study of response to subunit inactivated influenza vaccine. TCRdb re-called the RT-PCR reads with MiXCR, one entry per CDR3 protein. The sample yields approximately 500,000 distinct CDR3 sequences, approximately 12% seen once. The sequences come from PBMCs from blood, collected roughly 47 days after vaccination. These receptors came from a man aged 50 to 60 who received an inactivated influenza vaccine. Both conserved end residues are part of each CDR3. The order of the fields is clone size, CDR3 length, J gene, D gene, V gene, CDR3 protein, CDR3 DNA. The D gene is left open where the match is weak. Size is omitted from some rows. Given values are once, few, many or a class for expanded clones.

>few|13|TRBJ2-1|NA|TRBV7-8
CASTSDLANEQFF
TGTGCCAGCACCAGTGACCTGGCCAATGAGCAGTTCTTC
>NA|13|TRBJ2-3|TRBD1|TRBV5-1
CASSSTGGDTQYF
TGCGCCAGCAGCTCAACAGGGGGGGATACGCAGTATTTT
>many|14|TRBJ1-6|NA|TRBV12-3/TRBV12-4
CASSFKQYNSPLHF
TGTGCCAGCAGTTTTAAACAGTATAATTCACCCCTCCACTTT
>few|15|TRBJ2-3|NA|TRBV12-3/TRBV12-4
CASSPPLAGTDTQYF
TGTGCCAGCAGTCCCCCACTGGCGGGAACAGATACGCAGTATTTT
>few|14|TRBJ1-4|NA|TRBV7-9
CASSLGTERGKLFF
TGTGCCAGCAGCTTAGGGACAGAGCGCGGAAAACTGTTTTTT
>few|16|TRBJ2-5|NA|TRBV6-1
CASRSPGTKNQETQYF
TGTGCCAGCAGATCCCCCGGGACAAAGAACCAAGAGACCCAGTACTTC
>NA|18|TRBJ2-1|NA|TRBV6-2/TRBV6-3
CASSYGERLRSSYNEQFF
TGTGCCAGCAGTTACGGCGAGCGTCTACGAAGCTCCTACAATGAGCAGTTCTTC
>NA|17|TRBJ2-5|TRBD2|TRBV7-2
CASSLGTSGSPWETQYF
TGTGCCAGCAGCTTAGGGACTAGCGGGAGTCCGTGGGAGACCCAGTACTTC
>few|13|TRBJ2-7|NA|TRBV18
CASSRASNYEQYF
TGTGCCAGCTCACGTGCTAGCAACTACGAGCAGTACTTC
>few|16|TRBJ2-2|NA|TRBV15
CATSTSAGADTGELFF
TGTGCCACCAGCACCTCAGCAGGGGCGGACACCGGGGAGCTGTTTTTT
>NA|16|TRBJ2-3|TRBD2|TRBV7-8
CASSLAVPSGGLPQYF
TGTGCCAGCAGCTTAGCGGTTCCTAGCGGGGGCCTTCCGCAGTATTTT
>many|15|TRBJ2-3|TRBD2|TRBV5-1
CASSFQKRGPDTQYF
TGCGCCAGCAGCTTTCAGAAGCGGGGACCAGATACGCAGTATTTT
>NA|14|TRBJ1-5|NA|TRBV24-1
CATSEQGGNQPQHF
TGTGCCACCAGTGAGCAAGGGGGGAATCAGCCCCAGCATTTT
>few|16|TRBJ2-6|NA|TRBV5-5
CASSFEGISGANVLTF
TGTGCCAGCAGCTTCGAGGGGATCTCTGGGGCCAACGTCCTGACTTTC
>NA|14|TRBJ1-5|NA|TRBV4-1
CASSQGGGEQPQHF
TGCGCCAGCAGCCAGGGGGGAGGGGAACAGCCCCAGCATTTT
>many|13|TRBJ2-2|NA|TRBV7-8
CASSSGVTGELFF
TGTGCCAGCAGCTCAGGGGTCACCGGGGAGCTGTTTTTT
>many|13|TRBJ1-5|NA|TRBV12-3/TRBV12-4
CASTQRENQPQHF
TGTGCCAGCACCCAGAGGGAGAATCAGCCCCAGCATTTT
>NA|15|TRBJ1-4|TRBD1|TRBV3-1
CASSPRGQGWEKLFF
TGTGCCAGCAGCCCCCGGGGACAGGGGTGGGAAAAACTGTTTTTT
>NA|13|TRBJ2-2|NA|TRBV6-6
CASSRDRTGELFF
TGTGCCAGCAGTCGGGATCGTACCGGGGAGCTGTTTTTT
>many|12|TRBJ2-7|NA|TRBV5-1
CASSYTAYEQYF
TGCGCCAGCAGTTACACAGCCTACGAGCAGTACTTC
>NA|15|TRBJ2-1|TRBD2|TRBV6-5
CASSYFGLAGTEQFF
TGTGCCAGCAGTTACTTTGGACTAGCGGGGACTGAGCAGTTCTTC
>NA|13|TRBJ2-1|TRBD2|TRBV19
CASSSGGWNEQFF
TGTGCCAGTTCTAGCGGGGGTTGGAATGAGCAGTTCTTC
>few|13|TRBJ2-5|TRBD1|TRBV28
CASSHRGAETQYF
TGTGCCAGCAGTCACAGGGGAGCAGAGACCCAGTACTTC
>few|14|TRBJ2-7|TRBD2|TRBV18
CASSHSGGRFEQYF
TGTGCCAGCTCCCACAGCGGGGGCAGGTTTGAGCAGTACTTC
>NA|16|TRBJ2-1|TRBD2|TRBV20-1
CSARGASGSSYNEQFF
TGCAGTGCTAGGGGGGCCAGCGGGAGCTCCTACAATGAGCAGTTCTTC
>NA|14|TRBJ2-5|NA|TRBV4-3
CASSQLQGSETQYF
TGCGCCAGCAGCCAACTACAGGGATCGGAGACCCAGTACTTC
>few|19|TRBJ2-3|TRBD2|TRBV6-2/TRBV6-3
CASSYLLTGGPQTTDTQYF
TGTGCCAGCAGTTACCTCCTAACGGGAGGGCCACAAACCACAGATACGCAGTATTTT
>few|15|TRBJ2-3|NA|TRBV6-1
CASSNTGSRTDTQYF
TGTGCCAGCAGTAATACCGGGTCACGCACAGATACGCAGTATTTT
>many|13|TRBJ2-7|NA|TRBV6-5
CASSYAPRGEQYF
TGTGCCAGCAGTTACGCCCCGAGGGGAGAGCAGTACTTC
>many|15|TRBJ2-3|NA|TRBV7-2
CASSDFGESGDTQYF
TGTGCCAGCAGCGATTTTGGGGAGTCGGGAGATACGCAGTATTTT
>few|16|TRBJ2-3|NA|TRBV6-6
CASSARDVSSTDTQYF
TGTGCCAGCAGCGCCCGGGACGTCTCTAGCACAGATACGCAGTATTTT
>few|14|TRBJ2-7|NA|TRBV12-3/TRBV12-4
CASSLAAAGGEQYF
TGTGCCAGCAGCCTAGCGGCTGCAGGGGGCGAGCAGTACTTC
>NA|14|TRBJ2-7|NA|TRBV7-9
CASSFGAGSYEQYF
TGTGCCAGCAGCTTCGGGGCAGGGAGCTACGAGCAGTACTTC
>few|14|TRBJ2-3|TRBD1|TRBV20-1
CSASPGQGMDTQYF
TGCAGTGCTAGTCCCGGACAGGGTATGGATACGCAGTATTTT
>few|15|TRBJ2-7|TRBD2|TRBV19
CASSYGLAGGYEQYF
TGTGCCAGTAGTTACGGACTAGCGGGAGGATACGAGCAGTACTTC
>NA|15|TRBJ2-2|NA|TRBV25-1
CASSIWGANTGELFF
TGTGCCAGCAGTATTTGGGGGGCGAACACCGGGGAGCTGTTTTTT
>few|15|TRBJ1-2|TRBD1|TRBV20-1
CSASRGQPPGYGYTF
TGCAGTGCTAGTAGGGGGCAGCCTCCGGGGTATGGCTACACCTTC
>NA|13|TRBJ2-7|TRBD1|TRBV7-9
CASSLLGGHEQYF
TGTGCCAGCAGCTTACTAGGGGGCCACGAGCAGTACTTC
>few|14|TRBJ2-2|NA|TRBV2
CASIAKPQPGELFF
TGTGCCAGCATCGCGAAGCCACAGCCCGGGGAGCTGTTTTTT
>NA|15|TRBJ2-7|NA|TRBV13
CASSALPTSSYEQYF
TGTGCCAGCAGCGCTTTGCCTACTAGCTCCTACGAGCAGTACTTC
>many|12|TRBJ2-7|NA|TRBV15
CATRSFTAEQYF
TGTGCCACCAGATCGTTCACAGCGGAGCAGTACTTC
>many|14|TRBJ1-1|NA|TRBV5-1
CASSRGQGPTEAFF
TGCGCCAGCAGCCGCGGCCAGGGCCCTACTGAAGCTTTCTTT
>few|15|TRBJ2-3|TRBD1|TRBV24-1
CATSEHAGTASVVYF
TGTGCCACCAGTGAGCATGCCGGGACAGCGAGCGTGGTGTATTTT
>few|14|TRBJ2-3|NA|TRBV24-1
CATSDFSGRDTQYF
TGTGCCACCAGTGATTTCTCAGGGCGGGATACGCAGTATTTT
>few|11|TRBJ2-1|NA|TRBV5-6
CASSIANEQFF
TGTGCCAGCAGCATAGCGAATGAGCAGTTCTTC
>few|14|TRBJ2-2|NA|TRBV7-2
CASSFYSNTGELFF
TGTGCCAGCAGCTTTTACTCGAACACCGGGGAGCTGTTTTTT
>NA|15|TRBJ2-5|TRBD2|TRBV27
CASSFSSGVGKTQYF
TGTGCCAGCAGTTTCTCTAGCGGGGTCGGCAAGACCCAGTACTTC
>many|12|TRBJ2-7|NA|TRBV7-9
CASSLVPYEQYF
TGCGCCAGCAGCTTGGTACCCTACGAGCAGTACTTC
>few|18|TRBJ1-5|TRBD1|TRBV20-1
CSARDRDRRLYSNQPQHF
TGCAGTGCTAGAGATCGGGACAGGCGCCTCTATAGCAATCAGCCCCAGCATTTT
>NA|12|TRBJ1-6|NA|TRBV9
CASSAYLGPLHF
TGTGCCAGCAGCGCCTACCTGGGACCCCTCCACTTT
>NA|13|TRBJ2-7|NA|TRBV7-9
CASSRTMAYEQYF
TGTGCCAGCAGCCGGACCATGGCGTACGAGCAGTACTTC
>few|13|TRBJ2-7|NA|TRBV30
CAWRGRISSEQYF
TGTGCCTGGAGGGGCAGGATCAGTTCCGAGCAGTACTTC
>few|15|TRBJ1-5|NA|TRBV18
CASSPAGFSNQPQHF
TGTGCCAGCTCACCAGCAGGGTTTAGCAATCAGCCCCAGCATTTT
>NA|14|TRBJ2-5|NA|TRBV5-1
CASSLSGNQETQYF
TGCGCCAGCAGCTTATCAGGGAACCAAGAGACCCAGTACTTC
>NA|15|TRBJ2-7|TRBD1|TRBV15
CATSPGQGVSYEQYF
TGTGCCACCAGCCCCGGACAGGGGGTCTCCTACGAGCAGTACTTC
>NA|13|TRBJ2-7|NA|TRBV11-2
CASRRDSNYEQYF
TGTGCCAGCAGACGGGACTCTAACTACGAGCAGTACTTC
>few|12|TRBJ2-7|NA|TRBV2
CASSGAVYEQYF
TGTGCCAGCAGTGGGGCTGTCTACGAGCAGTACTTC
>many|18|TRBJ2-1|TRBD2|TRBV6-5
CASSYSFRGGGAGNEQFF
TGTGCCAGCAGTTACTCGTTTCGAGGCGGGGGGGCCGGCAATGAGCAGTTCTTC